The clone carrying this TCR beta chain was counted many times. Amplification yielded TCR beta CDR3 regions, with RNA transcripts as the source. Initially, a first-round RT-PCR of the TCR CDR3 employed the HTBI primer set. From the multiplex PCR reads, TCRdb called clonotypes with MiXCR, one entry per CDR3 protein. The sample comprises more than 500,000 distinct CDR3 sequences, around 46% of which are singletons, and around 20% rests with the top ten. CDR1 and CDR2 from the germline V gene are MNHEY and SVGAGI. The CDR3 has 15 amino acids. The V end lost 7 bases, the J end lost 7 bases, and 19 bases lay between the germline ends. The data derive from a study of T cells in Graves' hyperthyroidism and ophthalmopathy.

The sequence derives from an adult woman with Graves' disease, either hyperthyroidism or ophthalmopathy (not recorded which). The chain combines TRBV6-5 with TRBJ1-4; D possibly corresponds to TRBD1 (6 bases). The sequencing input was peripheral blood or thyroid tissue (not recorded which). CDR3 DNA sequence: TGTGCCAGCACTCAAGGTGGGGGGCCCAGTGAAAAACTGTTTTTT. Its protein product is CASTQGGGPSEKLFF.